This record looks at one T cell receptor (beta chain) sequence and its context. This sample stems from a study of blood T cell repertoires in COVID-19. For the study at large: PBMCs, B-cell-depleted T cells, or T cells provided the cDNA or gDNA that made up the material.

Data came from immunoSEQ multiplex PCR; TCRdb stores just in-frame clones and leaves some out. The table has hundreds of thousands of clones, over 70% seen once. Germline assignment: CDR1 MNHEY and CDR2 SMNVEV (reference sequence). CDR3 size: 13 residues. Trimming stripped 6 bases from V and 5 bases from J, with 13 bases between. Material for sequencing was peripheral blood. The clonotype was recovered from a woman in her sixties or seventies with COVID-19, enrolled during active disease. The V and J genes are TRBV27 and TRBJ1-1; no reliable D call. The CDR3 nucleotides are TGTGCCAGCAGCGCATTTCGAGGAACTGAAGCTTTCTTT. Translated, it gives CASSAFRGTEAFF.